The 14 T cell receptor beta chains in this list originate from one sample, sequenced in a study of blood T cells in healthy people across ages. Sample-barcoded 5' priming and a J-beta primer mix drove a second PCR of roughly 6 to 12 cycles. TCRdb independently ran MiXCR on the 5' RACE reads; one entry per CDR3 protein. The sample lists about 1.6 million distinct CDR3 sequences, approximately 32% occurring once. Sequenced material: blood. The receptors were sampled from a woman under 40 in good health.

The chain uses TRBV29-1 and TRBJ1-1; D is unresolved. Germline V CDR1 and CDR2: SQVTM, ANQGSEA. V dropped 6 bases and J dropped 2 bases, with 13 bases sitting between them. CDR3 size: 13 residues. The CDR3 protein is CSVERRANTEAFF. The CDR3 DNA sequence: TGCAGCGTGGAGAGGCGGGCCAACACTGAAGCTTTCTTT. Together with reference TRBV29-1 and TRBJ1-1, the CDR3 gives the full variable domain: SAVISQKPSRDICQRGTSLTIQCQVDSQVTMMFWYRQQPGQSLTLIATANQGSEATYESGFVIDKFPISRPNLTFSTLTVSNMSPEDSSIYLCSVERRANTEAFFGQGTRLTVV.

The J gene is TRBJ2-7, the V gene TRBV20-1; TRBD1 is a possible D gene (6 bases). The J call may be incorrect, as the DNA end agrees better with TRBJ2-5. The germline CDR1 and CDR2 sequences are DFQATT and SNEGSKA (reference sequence). This CDR3 has 14 amino acids. The CDR3 DNA is TGCAGTGCTAGGGTAGGGACAAACCAAGAGACCCAGTACTTC. Its translation is CSARVGTNQETQYF.

This CDR3 reads CASDRTGWSYEQYF. The CDR3 DNA reads TGTGCCAGCGACAGGACGGGGTGGTCCTACGAGCAGTACTTC. The chain combines TRBV2 with TRBJ2-7, with D possibly being TRBD1 (6 bases). Germline CDR1 SNHLY, CDR2 FYNNEI. V gave up 8 bases and J gave up 1 base, with 15 bases separating them. The CDR3 runs 14 residues. Together with reference TRBV2 and TRBJ2-7, the CDR3 gives the full variable domain: EPEVTQTPSHQVTQMGQEVILRCVPISNHLYFYWYRQILGQKVEFLVSFYNNEISEKSEIFDDQFSVERPDGSNFTLKIRSTKLEDSAMYFCASDRTGWSYEQYFGPGTRLTVT.

This clonotype was seen only a few times. This chain connects TRBV25-1 to TRBJ2-5, with 9 bases matching TRBD1. The V and J ends lost 4 bases and 5 bases, in that order; junction bases with no gene match: 14. Germline V gene lookup returns CDR1 MGHDK and CDR2 SYGVNS. This CDR3 comprises 17 residues. The CDR3 here is CASSGYLQGAKGETQYF. The CDR3 coding sequence is TGTGCCAGCAGTGGTTACTTACAGGGGGCTAAAGGGGAGACCCAGTACTTC.

The CDR3 spells CASRWTGGNTEAFF. CDR3 DNA: TGCGCCAGCCGATGGACAGGGGGGAACACTGAAGCTTTCTTT. The rearrangement uses TRBV5-1 and TRBJ1-1; 10 positions agree with TRBD1. The CDR3 has 14 residues. Germline values: CDR1 SGHRS, CDR2 YFSETQ. The junction had 4 bases not matched to a gene; V was cut back by 7 bases and J by 1 base.

This chain joins TRBV10-3 and TRBJ2-3; TRBD1 agrees at 11 bases. J was trimmed by 6 bases and V by 11 bases; bases with no gene match: 7. Germline CDR1 ENHRY, CDR2 SYGVKD. This CDR3 spans 13 amino acids. CDR3 protein: CAAGQGATDTQYF. The CDR3 region has the DNA TGTGCCGCCGGACAGGGGGCGACCGATACGCAGTATTTT.

The J gene is TRBJ1-6, the V gene TRBV5-5; 9 nucleotides line up with TRBD1. Trimming at V came to 3 bases and at J to 7 bases, leaving 11 bases not matched to a gene. Germline CDR1 SGHKS, CDR2 YYEKEE (reference sequence). CDR3 length: 17 residues. This chain's CDR3 is CASSSNRAGTGNSPLHF. The CDR3 DNA follows: TGTGCCAGCAGCTCCAATCGAGCCGGGACAGGGAATTCACCCCTCCACTTT.

This clonotype was counted a single time. The chain has TRBV10-3 and TRBJ2-2, with 9 bases fitting TRBD1. The V and J ends lost 11 bases and 7 bases, in that order; junction bases with no gene match: 8. The CDR3 extends over 13 amino acids. From germline, CDR1 is ENHRY and CDR2 SYGVKD. The CDR3 DNA is TGTGCCTTACGGACAGGGGACCACGGGGAGCTGTTTTTT. This translates into CALRTGDHGELFF.

This clonotype was seen a few times. The genes are TRBV7-9 and TRBJ2-5; D not resolved. Per the germline V gene, CDR1 is SEHNR and CDR2 is FQNEAQ (reference sequence). V shed 3 bases and J shed 9 bases, with 11 bases lying between them. The length of the CDR3 is 12 residues. The CDR3 DNA is TGTGCCAGCAGCTTCATCGGTAGGGCCCAGTACTTC. This codes for CASSFIGRAQYF.

This clonotype was detected only a few times. The chain carries TRBV20-1 and TRBJ2-5; the D gene is possibly TRBD1 (5 bases). In germline, CDR1 is DFQATT, CDR2 SNEGSKA (reference sequence). V was cut by 6 bases and J by 5 bases, with 19 bases left in between. This CDR3 spans 14 amino acids. Written as DNA, the CDR3 is TGCAGTGCAAACGACAGACCGCCGAAGGAGACCCAGTACTTC. Translated: CSANDRPPKETQYF.

Of note for this clonotype: At one of its ends the junction is not consistent with the germline gene, which may arise from a read error. The chain joins TRBV28 to TRBJ1-4; perhaps TRBD1 as D (6 bases). The CDR3 runs 14 residues. The V gene's germline CDR1 is MDHEN and CDR2 SYDVKM. The CDR3 DNA sequence: TGTGCCAGCAGTGGGGGGGCTTCTAATGAAAAACGGTTTTTT. This codes for CASSGGASNEKRFF.

This clonotype has a handful of counts. CDR3 in amino acids: CASSHGTGLAKNIQYF. The DNA of the CDR3 is TGTGCCAGCAGCCATGGGACAGGTCTAGCCAAAAACATTCAGTACTTC. The chain recombines TRBV6-1 with TRBJ2-4, with 8 bases fitting TRBD1. This CDR3 comprises 16 residues. The V segment lost 6 bases and the J segment 0 bases; nucleotides outside the gene matches: 7. Germline V gives CDR1 MNHNS, CDR2 SASEGT.

The chain uses TRBV5-1 and TRBJ2-3, with D maybe TRBD1 (6 bases). Trimming pared 0 bases from V and 2 bases from J, leaving 13 bases between. Germline V gives CDR1 SGHRS, CDR2 YFSETQ. This CDR3 region has 16 residues. CDR3 sequence reads: CASSLDGQPVTDTQYF. The DNA for the CDR3 is TGCGCCAGCAGCTTGGACGGACAGCCGGTCACAGATACGCAGTATTTT.

This clonotype turned up a few times. The rearrangement links TRBV4-1 to TRBJ2-2; TRBD2 aligns across 12 bases. Trimming at V came to 4 bases and at J to 4 bases, leaving 7 bases not matched to a gene. This CDR3 contains 17 residues. The germline CDR1 and CDR2 sequences are MGHRA and YSYEKL. CDR3 sequence (DNA): TGCGCCAGCAGCCCTACCCCTAGCGGGAGGGCCACCGGGGAGCTGTTTTTT. Translating it yields CASSPTPSGRATGELFF.